These T cell receptor beta chains were read from a single sample in a study of cytomegalovirus exposure and HLA in healthy donors. This table comes from immunoSEQ multiplex PCR, and its TCRdb copy is limited to in-frame clones, with some not included. Of under 200,000 clones in the sample, under 80% were seen once. Material for sequencing was PBMCs. All receptors derive from a man aged 40-49 years in good health and CMV-seronegative. The CDR3 runs from the conserved cysteine through the conserved F or W. D genes are given only for firm matches. Rows may omit the clone size; those that give it use once, few, many or a size class.

J,size,V,D,CDR3,DNA
TRBJ1-1,NA,TRBV29-1,NA,CSVEDRKERVRAFF,TGCAGCGTTGAAGATCGCAAGGAACGGGTAAGAGCTTTCTTT
TRBJ2-3,once,TRBV6-6,NA,CASTGPGLTDTQYF,TGTGCCAGCACGGGTCCAGGGCTCACAGATACGCAGTATTTT
TRBJ2-3,NA,TRBV27,NA,CASSLSFQRTSTDTQYF,TGTGCCAGCAGTTTATCGTTCCAGCGGACTAGCACAGATACGCAGTATTTT
TRBJ2-1,few,TRBV7-9,NA,CASSWDWGNEQFF,TGTGCCAGCAGCTGGGACTGGGGCAATGAGCAGTTCTTC
TRBJ1-4,NA,TRBV5-1,NA,CASSLESGTNEKLFF,TGCGCCAGCAGCTTGGAGTCAGGAACTAATGAAAAACTGTTTTTT
TRBJ2-2,few,TRBV15,TRBD1,CATSRGDRDTGELFF,TGTGCCACCAGCAGAGGGGACAGGGACACCGGGGAGCTGTTTTTT
TRBJ2-3,NA,TRBV7-8,NA,CASSLAASWASTDTQYF,TGTGCCAGCAGCTTAGCGGCTAGCTGGGCTAGCACAGATACGCAGTATTTT
TRBJ2-7,NA,TRBV28,NA,CASSFYERRSYEQYF,TGTGCCAGCAGTTTTTACGAGCGTAGGTCCTACGAGCAGTACTTC
TRBJ2-2,NA,TRBV5-4,NA,CASSLGDLRGTGELFF,TGTGCCAGCAGCTTAGGTGATCTCCGAGGCACCGGGGAGCTGTTTTTT
TRBJ1-4,few,TRBV7-8,TRBD1,CASSFVTGSVGANEKLFF,TGTGCCAGCAGCTTTGTGACAGGGAGCGTCGGAGCTAATGAAAAACTGTTTTTT
TRBJ2-1,NA,TRBV19,TRBD1,CASSIGGQGGDEQFF,TGTGCCAGTAGTATAGGGGGACAGGGAGGCGATGAGCAGTTCTTC
TRBJ1-1,NA,TRBV4-2,NA,CASSQEGGYTEAFF,TGTGCCAGCAGCCAAGAGGGGGGATACACTGAAGCTTTCTTT
TRBJ2-3,NA,TRBV5-5,TRBD2,CASTVRGGPTDTQYF,TGTGCCAGCACCGTGCGGGGGGGGCCCACAGATACGCAGTATTTT
TRBJ1-5,NA,TRBV13,TRBD1,CASSHRGDQPQHF,TGTGCCAGCAGCCACAGGGGGGATCAGCCCCAGCATTTT
TRBJ2-3,NA,TRBV9,NA,CASSVGESTDTQYF,TGTGCCAGCAGCGTAGGAGAGAGCACAGATACGCAGTATTTT
TRBJ2-1,NA,TRBV9,TRBD2,CASSPPTGTSGMSRLYNEQFF,TGTGCCAGCAGCCCCCCAACCGGGACTAGCGGGATGAGCCGGCTTTACAATGAGCAGTTCTTC
TRBJ2-7,once,TRBV5-6,NA,CASAWGGQDLYEQYF,TGTGCCAGCGCCTGGGGGGGACAGGACCTCTACGAGCAGTACTTC
TRBJ2-7,few,TRBV29-1,TRBD1,CSVERGQGWQYF,TGCAGCGTTGAAAGGGGGCAGGGATGGCAGTACTTC
TRBJ1-6,few,TRBV27,NA,CASSFRGGNSPLHF,TGTGCCAGCAGTTTTCGCGGAGGGAATTCACCCCTCCACTTT
TRBJ2-5,NA,TRBV4-3,TRBD2,CASSQDLIGTSGPQEETQYF,TGCGCCAGCAGCCAAGATCTTATAGGGACTAGCGGTCCCCAGGAGGAGACCCAGTACTTC
TRBJ1-4,few,TRBV7-8,NA,CASSAQSGFNEKLFF,TGTGCCAGCAGCGCCCAATCAGGGTTCAATGAAAAACTGTTTTTT
TRBJ1-3,NA,TRBV5-1,NA,CASSSLGASGNTIYF,TGCGCCAGCAGCTCCCTGGGGGCGTCAGGAAACACCATATATTTT
TRBJ2-2,NA,TRBV5-4,TRBD2,CASSIRTSGGAPRTGELFF,TGTGCCAGCAGCATCCGGACTAGCGGGGGGGCCCCCAGGACCGGGGAGCTGTTTTTT
TRBJ2-7,once,TRBV12-2,NA,CASRPRTGGNEQYF,TGTGCAAGTCGCCCACGGACAGGGGGCAACGAGCAGTACTTC
TRBJ1-6,NA,TRBV28,NA,CASSFVQGESPLHF,TGTGCCAGCAGTTTTGTACAGGGCGAATCACCCCTCCACTTT
TRBJ1-2,NA,TRBV29-1,NA,CSVEDSSGRGYGYTF,TGCAGCGTTGAAGATAGTTCGGGCCGGGGGTATGGCTACACCTTC
TRBJ1-2,once,TRBV6-1,NA,CASSEITTGKGYTF,TGTGCCAGCAGTGAAATAACCACGGGAAAAGGCTACACCTTC
TRBJ1-1,NA,TRBV6-5,NA,CASRAGPHTEAFF,TGTGCCAGCAGGGCGGGACCGCACACTGAAGCTTTCTTT
TRBJ2-3,NA,TRBV5-1,TRBD2,CASRVAGVTDTQYF,TGCGCCAGCAGGGTAGCGGGGGTGACAGATACGCAGTATTTT
TRBJ2-2,few,TRBV7-3,NA,CASSLGGLNTGELFF,TGTGCCAGCAGCTTAGGAGGTTTGAACACCGGGGAGCTGTTTTTT
TRBJ1-5,few,TRBV14,NA,CASSQGQGTPQHF,TGTGCCAGCAGCCAAGGGCAGGGGACGCCCCAGCATTTT
TRBJ2-1,NA,TRBV6-4,TRBD2,CASSEPGLAGHNEQFF,TGTGCCAGCAGTGAGCCGGGACTAGCGGGTCACAATGAGCAGTTCTTC